The present entry profiles one TCR beta chain with its context. From germline, CDR1 is SGHDT and CDR2 YYEEEE. This CDR3 is built from 12 residues. The V end lost 4 bases, the J end lost 7 bases, and 12 bases lay between the germline ends. This record belongs to a study of T cells in Graves' hyperthyroidism and ophthalmopathy. RNA transcripts were the template for amplifying TCR beta CDR3 regions. The primer set for the first-round RT-PCR of the TCR CDR3 was HTBI. TCRdb passed the multiplex PCR reads through MiXCR, listing each CDR3 protein once. Of 490,000 or so distinct CDR3 sequences detected, about 20% appear once; the ten largest clones hold 45% to 50%. The study excluded patients with uncontrolled infection, other autoimmune disease, pregnancy or lactation.

This sequence originates from a woman aged 65 to 85 with Graves' ophthalmopathy. The chain links TRBV5-6 to TRBJ2-7; D unclear. Source material: blood. The chain's CDR3 is CASSLRATEQYF. In DNA form, the CDR3 reads TGTGCCAGCAGCCTTCGCGCCACGGAGCAGTACTTC.